A few counts support the clone carrying this T cell receptor (beta chain). Its antigen is still unknown. The entry originates in a study of blood T cells in healthy people across ages. General study findings and limits: Naive T cell percentage showed a strong correlation with the diversity of TCR beta.

With a J-beta primer mix and a sample-barcoded 5' primer, a second PCR ran about 6 to 11 cycles. Every cDNA was tagged by a template-switch adaptor with 12 random nucleotides. Each CDR3 protein gets one entry after TCRdb re-called the 5' RACE reads with MiXCR. The repertoire includes under 700,000 distinct CDR3 sequences, about 24% of them detected once, and around 10% sits in the top ten. This sample was also put to use in a study of T cells of mothers and their children. That investigation notes: It was related mother-child pairs that showed slightly higher overlap than unrelated pairs, without reaching significance.

The sequencing sample was made of blood. The TCR was taken from a boy under 18 in good health.

This CDR3 reads CASSVRGGREKLFF. The CDR3, as DNA: TGTGCCAGCAGCGTCAGAGGTGGTCGGGAAAAACTGTTTTTT. The chain couples TRBV7-2 to TRBJ1-4; no firm D call. Germline loops: CDR1 SGHTA, CDR2 FQGNSA. This CDR3 comprises 14 residues. Between the trimmed V and J ends, which lost 5 bases and 8 bases, there was a span of 15 bases.